This section outlines one T cell receptor (beta chain) sequence together with its context. The data are from a study of blood T cells in healthy people across ages. Overall study context: Per every two T cells, about one barcoded beta molecule was captured by template switching.

Germline V CDR1 and CDR2: DFQATT, SNEGSKA (reference sequence). V trimming: 0 bases; J trimming: 4 bases; junction bases outside the gene matches: 5. The CDR3 has 14 amino acids. A J-beta primer mix and a sample-barcoded 5' primer were used in a second PCR of about 7 to 12 cycles. Each TCR beta cDNA got a 12-nucleotide random molecular identifier. TCRdb reprocessed the 5' RACE reads with MiXCR, giving one entry per CDR3 protein. The sample lists approximately 1,700,000 distinct CDR3 sequences; about two fifths were seen once. The J gene is TRBJ2-7, the V gene TRBV20-1; TRBD1 matches 8 bases. The sample consisted of blood. The clonotype comes from a human donor in good health. Here the CDR3 DNA reads TGCAGTGCTAGAGATCGACAGGGGCGATACGAGCAGTACTTC. This codes for CSARDRQGRYEQYF.